The 27 T cell receptor beta chains below all came from one sample that was sequenced in a study of blood T cell repertoires in COVID-19 (dated by TCRdb to the early 2020s). Libraries were constructed by the immunoSEQ multiplex PCR assay. Not all clones reach the TCRdb copy of this immuneACCESS table, which keeps in-frame sequences only. Checked studies attribute under half of the gap to unresolved V genes and leave the rest unexplained. For this sample the table gives 55,000 to 75,000 clones, of which about 70% were detected only once. The top ten clones comprise 35% of the sample. The sample was peripheral blood. The receptors derive from a woman aged 70-85 years with acute or convalescent COVID-19.

The genes are TRBV6-5 and TRBJ2-1; tentative D call: TRBD2 (6 bases). This CDR3 is built from 13 residues. The V end lost 7 bases, the J end lost 6 bases, and 13 bases lay between the germline ends. CDR1 MNHEY and CDR2 SVGAGI come from the germline V gene. In nucleotides, the CDR3 is TGTGCCAGCAAACCAAGGGGAGGCAATGAGCAGTTCTTC. This codes for CASKPRGGNEQFF.

CDR3 loop: CASSLGLAGETQYF. The DNA of the CDR3 is TGCGCCAGCAGCTTGGGCCTAGCGGGGGAGACCCAGTACTTC. J is TRBJ2-5 and V is TRBV5-1; 9 bases line up with TRBD2. The CDR3 runs 14 residues. V trimming: 0 bases; J trimming: 5 bases; junction bases outside the gene matches: 2. Germline CDR1 reads SGHRS; CDR2 reads YFSETQ.

CDR3 sequence (DNA): TGTGCCAGCACTGTGGTAGCGAGGAACACTGAAGCTTTCTTT. It specifies CASTVVARNTEAFF. The V call is TRBV7-2, the J call TRBJ1-1; no clear D. The CDR3 contains 14 residues. V was trimmed by 7 bases and J by 1 base, leaving 13 bases between them. CDR1 is SGHTA and CDR2 is FQGNSA in the germline V gene.

The gene calls are TRBV6-2 or TRBV6-3 and TRBJ1-1; possible D gene TRBD1, 5 bases. This CDR3 is built from 15 residues. The germline V and J ends were trimmed by 5 bases and 1 base, with 14 bases remaining between them. Germline CDR1 MNHEY, CDR2 SVGEGT. DNA of the CDR3: TGTGCCAGCAGTCCCCAAGGGGCCCGGAACACTGAAGCTTTCTTT. It translates to CASSPQGARNTEAFF.

This clone was seen more than once but under ten times. The J gene is TRBJ2-2, the V gene TRBV19; 11 positions agree with TRBD1. Trimming removed 5 bases from V and 6 bases from J; junction bases left unmatched: 8. Germline lookup yields CDR1 LNHDA and CDR2 SQIVND (reference sequence). The CDR3 sequence is 16 residues long. CDR3 region: CASSVRGQGVSGELFF. For the CDR3, the DNA is TGTGCCAGTAGTGTCCGGGGACAGGGGGTTTCCGGGGAGCTGTTTTTT.

This sequence joins TRBV3-1 (or the pseudogene TRBV3-2) and TRBJ2-1; 12 bases map to TRBD2. After removal of 1 base from V and 8 bases from J, the junction contained 15 bases not matched to a gene. This CDR3 is built from 19 residues. Germline-derived CDR1 and CDR2 are LGHDT and YNNKEL (reference sequence). The CDR3 protein is CASSQGASGRAALVYEQFF. The CDR3 DNA reads as TGTGCCAGCAGCCAAGGGGCTAGCGGGAGGGCCGCTTTAGTTTATGAGCAGTTCTTC.

The chain has TRBV28 and TRBJ2-3, with D possibly being TRBD2 (6 bases). Trimming took off 7 bases at V and 2 bases at J, with 10 bases between the two ends. The length of the CDR3 is 13 residues. The germline CDR1 and CDR2 sequences are MDHEN and SYDVKM. The CDR3 nucleotides read TGTGCCAGCAATTCGGGACTCACAGATACGCAGTATTTT. Amino acid sequence: CASNSGLTDTQYF.

CDR3 residues: CASSLALGGATNNYGYTF. For the CDR3, the DNA is TGTGCCAGCAGCTTAGCGTTAGGGGGGGCTACTAATAACTATGGCTACACCTTC. V usage is TRBV7-2 and J usage is TRBJ1-2; possibly TRBD1 for D (6 bases). The ends were cut back, 0 bases at V and 1 base at J, with 18 bases in the middle. The germline V gene has CDR1 SGHTA and CDR2 FQGNSA. The CDR3 is 18 amino acids.

The chain recombines TRBV6-2 or TRBV6-3 with TRBJ1-2, with a possible D match to TRBD1 (6 bases). The CDR3 totals 16 residues. Germline V gene lookup returns CDR1 MNHEY and CDR2 SVGEGT. The V end was cut by 5 bases, the J end by 7 bases, with 23 bases between. CDR3 sequence (DNA): TGTGCCAGCAGTCTACCGACAGGCGGATTGGGTACTGGCTACACCTTC. Translating it yields CASSLPTGGLGTGYTF.

The chain combines TRBV11-3 with TRBJ1-1; 11 bases agree with TRBD1. Germline lookup yields CDR1 SGHNT and CDR2 YENEEA. V shed 5 bases and J 4 bases; nucleotides not matched to a gene: 3. The CDR3 spans 14 residues. CDR3 region: CASSGQGAGTEAFF. Here the CDR3 DNA reads TGTGCCAGCAGCGGACAGGGGGCGGGCACTGAAGCTTTCTTT.

This clone was counted only a few times. This sequence joins TRBV5-1 and TRBJ1-2; the D is unclear. CDR3 size: 13 residues. The V and J ends lost 0 bases and 4 bases respectively, with 7 bases between them. The germline V gene encodes CDR1 SGHRS and CDR2 YFSETQ. CDR3 nucleotides: TGCGCCAGCAGCTTGGACAGCCGCTATGGCTACACCTTC. Encoded protein: CASSLDSRYGYTF.

This clone occurred a few times. This chain uses TRBV7-9 with TRBJ1-4, with TRBD1 as a possible D gene (5 bases). Germline lookup yields CDR1 SEHNR and CDR2 FQNEAQ (reference sequence). The ends were cut back, 5 bases at V and 0 bases at J, with 19 bases in the middle. CDR3 size: 18 residues. CDR3 DNA sequence: TGTGCCAGCAGCGCAGGAGGGGACGGGATAGCAACTAATGAAAAACTGTTTTTT. Amino acid sequence: CASSAGGDGIATNEKLFF.

J is TRBJ1-1 and V is TRBV5-1; TRBD1 is a possible D gene (6 bases). V was clipped by 0 bases and J by 11 bases, with 8 bases between them. The CDR3 has 11 amino acids. Germline lookup yields CDR1 SGHRS and CDR2 YFSETQ. The CDR3 coding sequence is TGCGCCAGCAGCTTGGGCAGGGGCGCTTTCTTT. Its protein is CASSLGRGAFF.

This clone was recorded once. The chain is built from TRBV7-2 and TRBJ1-1, with D perhaps matching TRBD1 (6 bases). Germline V gene sequence: CDR1 SGHTA, CDR2 FQGNSA. This CDR3 spans 13 amino acids. V gave up 5 bases and J gave up 6 bases, with 13 bases separating them. CDR3 nucleotide sequence: TGTGCCAGCAGCCAGGGGCCGCAACCTGAAGCTTTCTTT. This translates into CASSQGPQPEAFF.

For this clone: A junction boundary mismatches the germline segment, possibly from a read error. The chain carries TRBV6-6 and TRBJ2-4; weak D call: TRBD1 (6 bases). In germline, CDR1 is MNHNY, CDR2 SVGAGI (reference sequence). CDR3 length: 20 residues. The CDR3, as DNA: TGTGCCAGCAGCTACTCGATAAGGGTTGGGGGCTCACTAGCCAAAAACATTCAGTACTTC. This sequence encodes CASSYSIRVGGSLAKNIQYF.

The chain uses TRBV16 and TRBJ1-3; D might be TRBD1 (6 bases). Per germline, CDR1 KGHSY and CDR2 FQNENV. The CDR3 consists of 16 residues. V dropped 0 bases and J dropped 1 base, with 10 bases sitting between them. CDR3 residues: CASSQSQGMSGNTIYF. CDR3 nucleotides: TGTGCCAGCAGCCAATCCCAGGGGATGTCTGGAAACACCATATATTTT.

This chain joins TRBV19 and TRBJ2-2; 12 bases are shared with TRBD2. Germline V gene data show CDR1 as LNHDA and CDR2 as SQIVND (reference sequence). The CDR3 spans 15 residues. The V and J ends lost 3 bases and 5 bases, in that order; junction bases with no gene match: 1. In DNA form, the CDR3 reads TGTGCCAGTAGTATGCTAGCGGGAGGGACCGGGGAGCTGTTTTTT. It codes for CASSMLAGGTGELFF.

The rearrangement joins TRBV5-4 to TRBJ1-2, with TRBD1 identical over 7 bases. Germline V CDR1 and CDR2: SGHNT, YYREEE (reference sequence). The CDR3 is 13 amino acids. The V and J ends lost 5 bases and 7 bases, in that order; junction bases with no gene match: 8. CDR3 sequence reads: CASSPDRVGGYTF. The DNA for the CDR3 is TGTGCCAGCAGTCCCGACAGGGTGGGTGGCTACACCTTC.

The V call is TRBV11-3, the J call TRBJ1-1, with D perhaps TRBD1 (5 bases). Between the trimmed V and J ends, which lost 4 bases and 1 base, there was a span of 10 bases. Looked up from germline, CDR1 is SGHNT and CDR2 is YENEEA. The CDR3 extends over 14 amino acids. The CDR3 sequence: CASSSGLTNTEAFF. DNA of the CDR3: TGTGCCAGCAGCTCGGGACTGACGAACACTGAAGCTTTCTTT. Together with reference TRBV11-3 and TRBJ1-1, the CDR3 gives the full variable domain: EAGVVQSPRYKIIEKKQPVAFWCNPISGHNTLYWYLQNLGQGPELLIRYENEEAVDDSQLPKDRFSAERLKGVDSTLKIQPAELGDSAVYLCASSSGLTNTEAFFGQGTRLTVV.

The rearrangement joins TRBV7-9 to TRBJ2-1, with D possibly being TRBD2 (5 bases). Trimming stripped 6 bases from V and 1 base from J, with 22 bases between. CDR3 size: 18 residues. CDR1 and CDR2 from the germline V gene are SEHNR and FQNEAQ (reference sequence). The CDR3 bases are TGTGCCAGCAGTCGAAGTTCTCGAGCGGCTCATTCCTACAATGAGCAGTTCTTC. Protein product: CASSRSSRAAHSYNEQFF.

The gene calls are TRBV2 and TRBJ1-2; a weak D match, TRBD1 (6 bases). This CDR3 has 13 residues. V dropped 7 bases and J dropped 5 bases, with 14 bases sitting between them. CDR1 is SNHLY and CDR2 is FYNNEI in the germline V gene. The CDR3 loop is CASIPDGQYGYTF. CDR3 nucleotide sequence: TGTGCCAGCATTCCCGATGGACAGTATGGCTACACCTTC.

The rearrangement links TRBV7-9 to TRBJ2-2, with a possible D match to TRBD2 (6 bases). Germline lookup yields CDR1 SEHNR and CDR2 FQNEAQ (reference sequence). Trimming left V 5 bases short and J 5 bases short, with 12 bases between. This CDR3 has 14 residues. The CDR3 DNA sequence: TGTGCCAGCAGCCCAGATGGAGGGACCGGGGAGCTGTTTTTT. Translated: CASSPDGGTGELFF. The variable domain in full, completed from reference TRBV7-9 and TRBJ2-2, reads DTGVSQNPRHKITKRGQNVTFRCDPISEHNRLYWYRQTLGQGPEFLTYFQNEAQLEKSRLLSDRFSAERPKGSFSTLEIQRTEQGDSAMYLCASSPDGGTGELFFGEGSRLTVL.

The chain is built from TRBV5-1 and TRBJ2-6; 11 positions match TRBD1. Germline CDR1 SGHRS, CDR2 YFSETQ. V gave up 4 bases and J gave up 4 bases; unmatched junction bases: 7. The CDR3 has 17 residues. The CDR3 loop is CASSPGQGAGGANVLTF. Here the CDR3 DNA reads TGCGCCAGCAGCCCAGGACAGGGGGCGGGCGGGGCCAACGTCCTGACTTTC.

V usage is TRBV28 and J usage is TRBJ1-1; D remains unclear. Per the germline V gene, CDR1 is MDHEN and CDR2 is SYDVKM. V lost 5 bases to trimming and J lost 6 bases, with 19 bases between them. CDR3 length: 15 residues. The CDR3 DNA is TGTGCCAGCAGTATCCTACGGGGAGGCAACCCTGAAGCTTTCTTT. Translating gives CASSILRGGNPEAFF.

The chain couples TRBV27 to TRBJ2-1, with TRBD2 identical over 9 bases. Unmatched junction bases numbered 5, after V lost 0 bases and J lost 2 bases. CDR1 MNHEY and CDR2 SMNVEV come from the germline V gene (reference sequence). This CDR3 has 17 residues. DNA for the CDR3: TGTGCCAGCAGTTTATCGACGGGACTAGCTCCCTACAATGAGCAGTTCTTC. The encoded protein is CASSLSTGLAPYNEQFF.

This rearrangement joins TRBV19 to TRBJ1-5; 8 nucleotides match TRBD1. The ends lost 7 bases at V and 2 bases at J; junction bases unmatched: 7. From germline, CDR1 is LNHDA and CDR2 SQIVND (reference sequence). This CDR3 has 15 amino acids. Written as DNA, the CDR3 is TGTGCCAGTAAAGGGACAGGCGGGGGCAATCAGCCCCAGCATTTT. Translated: CASKGTGGGNQPQHF.

The rearrangement joins TRBV11-2 to TRBJ2-3; 8 bases map to TRBD1. Germline V gene lookup returns CDR1 SGHAT and CDR2 FQNNGV. Trimming cost V 4 bases and J 3 bases; bases outside gene matches: 6. The CDR3 is 15 residues long. Here the CDR3 DNA reads TGTGCCAGCAGCTCGACAGGGGAGGATACAGATACGCAGTATTTT. Its protein is CASSSTGEDTDTQYF.